Shown below are 12 T cell receptor beta chains from a single sample sequenced in a study of cytomegalovirus exposure and HLA in healthy donors. The PCR was carried out with 60 Vbeta primers and 13 Jbeta primers. Using immunoSEQ multiplex PCR, the repertoire was profiled, and TCRdb retains in-frame clones only, with some absent. The table includes about 92,000 clones, around 82% detected once. The source material was PBMCs. The source of these receptors is a man between 18 and 29 years old in good health and CMV-seronegative.

The chain uses TRBV28 and TRBJ2-7; TRBD2 might be the D (5 bases). Germline V CDR1 and CDR2: MDHEN, SYDVKM. The ends were cut back, 3 bases at V and 6 bases at J, with 9 bases in the middle. This CDR3 spans 12 amino acids. CDR3 nucleotide sequence: TGTGCCAGCAGTTTGCGAGGGCTCGAGCAGTACTTC. Translating gives CASSLRGLEQYF.

This sequence joins TRBV10-3 and TRBJ2-2, with 9 bases fitting TRBD2. This CDR3 comprises 17 residues. The J segment lost 4 bases and the V segment lost 8 bases, leaving 14 bases of the junction unmatched. Per the germline V gene, CDR1 is ENHRY and CDR2 is SYGVKD. The CDR3 sequence is CAIPLERGDLATGELFF. The CDR3 DNA reads as TGTGCCATCCCCCTCGAGCGGGGGGACCTAGCCACCGGGGAGCTGTTTTTT.

The chain recombines TRBV5-1 with TRBJ2-5; 13 bases fit TRBD2. The V segment lost 2 bases and the J segment 4 bases; nucleotides outside the gene matches: 2. Per the germline V gene, CDR1 is SGHRS and CDR2 is YFSETQ. The CDR3 extends over 15 amino acids. Here the CDR3 reads CASSLGTSGVETQYF. The CDR3 DNA reads as TGCGCCAGCAGCTTAGGGACTAGCGGGGTAGAGACCCAGTACTTC.

The chain combines TRBV19 with TRBJ1-1; possible D gene TRBD1, 6 bases. This CDR3 has 17 residues. CDR1 is LNHDA, CDR2 SQIVND, per germline (reference sequence). The V and J ends lost 6 bases and 1 base respectively, with 21 bases between them. The CDR3 nucleotides are TGTGCCAGTAGGCGAAATTCCAGGGGCGGGGGGAACACTGAAGCTTTCTTT. It codes for CASRRNSRGGGNTEAFF.

The chain uses TRBV19 and TRBJ1-2; 7 bases agree with TRBD1. The germline V gene encodes CDR1 LNHDA and CDR2 SQIVND (reference sequence). J was trimmed by 4 bases and V by 5 bases; bases with no gene match: 10. The CDR3 contains 15 residues. DNA for the CDR3: TGTGCCAGTAGTCCGACTATGGACAGGAGCTATGGCTACACCTTC. This sequence encodes CASSPTMDRSYGYTF.

This clone was counted at least ten times. The V and J genes are TRBV6-6 and TRBJ1-1, with TRBD1 matching 7 bases. The CDR3 has 13 residues. Trimming at V came to 7 bases and at J to 0 bases, leaving 2 bases not matched to a gene. Germline assignment: CDR1 MNHNY and CDR2 SVGAGI (reference sequence). CDR3 coding DNA: TGTGCCAGCACGGGACAGATGAACACTGAAGCTTTCTTT. This encodes CASTGQMNTEAFF.

This chain connects TRBV6-5 to TRBJ1-1, with 7 bases lining up with TRBD1. The J segment lost 1 base and the V segment lost 7 bases, leaving 9 bases of the junction unmatched. Germline V gene lookup returns CDR1 MNHEY and CDR2 SVGAGI. This CDR3 is 15 amino acids long. The CDR3 spells CASKQGFGANTEAFF. CDR3 bases: TGTGCCAGCAAACAGGGGTTCGGGGCGAACACTGAAGCTTTCTTT.

This chain connects TRBV7-8 to TRBJ2-3; tentatively, D is TRBD2 (6 bases). This CDR3 region has 17 residues. Germline lookup yields CDR1 SGHVS and CDR2 FQNEAQ. Trimming took off 3 bases at V and 4 bases at J, with 20 bases between the two ends. The CDR3 DNA follows: TGTGCCAGCAGCTTGAGAGCGGCGGGGCTGGGCGCAGATACGCAGTATTTT. Translating gives CASSLRAAGLGADTQYF. The variable domain in full, completed from reference TRBV7-8 and TRBJ2-3, reads GAGVSQSPRYKVAKRGQDVALRCDPISGHVSLFWYQQALGQGPEFLTYFQNEAQLDKSGLPSDRFFAERPEGSVSTLKIQRTQQEDSAVYLCASSLRAAGLGADTQYFGPGTRLTVL.

CDR3 DNA: TGTGCCAGCAGCACCTTACAGGGGGCCTTTACTGAAGCTTTCTTT. The encoded protein is CASSTLQGAFTEAFF. The chain is built from TRBV9 and TRBJ1-1; 9 bases are shared with TRBD1. The CDR3 is made up of 15 amino acids. V trimming: 4 bases; J trimming: 5 bases; junction bases outside the gene matches: 9. Germline loops: CDR1 SGDLS, CDR2 YYNGEE.

The chain employs TRBV6-5 and TRBJ2-1; 14 bases are a match to TRBD2. Germline trimming cut 6 bases from V and 8 bases from J; bases unmatched to any gene: 6. The V gene's germline CDR1 is MNHEY and CDR2 SVGAGI. CDR3 length equals 15 residues. CDR3 bases: TGTGCCAGCAGAACGGGACTAGCGGGGGTTTATGAGCAGTTCTTC. Translating gives CASRTGLAGVYEQFF.

V is TRBV28 and J is TRBJ1-2; a weak D match, TRBD1 (6 bases). Trimming shortened V by 5 bases and J by 8 bases, and 15 bases separated the two germline ends. This CDR3 spans 13 amino acids. Per the germline V gene, CDR1 is MDHEN and CDR2 is SYDVKM. The DNA of the CDR3 is TGTGCCAGCAGTCCCGGAAAGCAGGGGGGCTACACCTTC. Translating gives CASSPGKQGGYTF.

The V gene is TRBV13, the J gene TRBJ1-2; D is possibly TRBD1 (6 bases). Between the trimmed V and J ends, which lost 0 bases and 3 bases, there was a span of 11 bases. The CDR3 has 15 residues. In germline, CDR1 is PRHDT, CDR2 FYEKMQ (reference sequence). CDR3 nucleotide sequence: TGTGCCAGCAGCTTAGGCCACAGGGCACACTATGGCTACACCTTC. Amino acid sequence: CASSLGHRAHYGYTF.